The T cell receptor (beta chain) described here comes from a study of response to subunit inactivated influenza vaccine. As to this clonotype: Its antigen is still unknown.

TCRdb analysed the RT-PCR reads with MiXCR anew, one entry per CDR3 protein. The sample has about 190,000 distinct CDR3 sequences, roughly 14% seen once. The study's findings and limits: Authors suggested each seasonal influenza vaccination recruits few new T cells.

Per germline, CDR1 MDHEN and CDR2 SYDVKM. CDR3 length: 15 residues. V lost 6 bases to trimming and J lost 7 bases, with 22 bases between them. This sequence joins TRBV28 and TRBJ2-7; D may be TRBD1 (6 bases). This sample comprised CD8+ T cells sorted from PBMCs, obtained roughly 5 days after vaccination. This TCR came from a man in his fifties who received an inactivated influenza vaccine. The CDR3: CASSRWQGSLEEQYF. In DNA, the CDR3 is TGTGCCAGCAGCCGCTGGCAGGGGAGTTTGGAAGAGCAGTACTTC.